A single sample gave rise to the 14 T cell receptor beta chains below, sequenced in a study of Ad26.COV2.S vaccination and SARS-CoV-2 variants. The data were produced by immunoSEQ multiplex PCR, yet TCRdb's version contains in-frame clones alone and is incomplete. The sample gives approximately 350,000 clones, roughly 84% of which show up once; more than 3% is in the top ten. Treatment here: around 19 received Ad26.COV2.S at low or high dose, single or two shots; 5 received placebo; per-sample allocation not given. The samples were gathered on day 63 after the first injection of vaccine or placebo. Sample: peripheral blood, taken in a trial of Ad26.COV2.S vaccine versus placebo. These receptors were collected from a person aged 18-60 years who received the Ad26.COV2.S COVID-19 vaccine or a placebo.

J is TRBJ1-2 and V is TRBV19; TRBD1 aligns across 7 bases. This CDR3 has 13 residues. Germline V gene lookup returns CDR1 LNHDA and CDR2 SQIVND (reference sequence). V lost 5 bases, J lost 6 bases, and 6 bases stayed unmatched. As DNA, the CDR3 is TGTGCCAGTAGTCTAAGGACAGGAGATGGCTACACCTTC. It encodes CASSLRTGDGYTF.

The CDR3 nucleotides are TGTGCTAGTGGTTTGTTTAATGGGGTCGGGGAGCTGTTTTTT. Translated, it gives CASGLFNGVGELFF. The chain uses TRBV12-5 and TRBJ2-2; D uncertain. This CDR3 region has 14 residues. Germline V gene lookup returns CDR1 LGHNT and CDR2 FRNRAP. The ends were cut back, 2 bases at V and 7 bases at J, with 11 bases in the middle. Full variable domain (outside the CDR3, taken from reference TRBV12-5 and TRBJ2-2): DARVTQTPRHKVTEMGQEVTMRCQPILGHNTVFWYRQTMMQGLELLAYFRNRAPLDDSGMPKDRFSAEMPDATLATLKIQPSEPRDSAVYFCASGLFNGVGELFFGEGSRLTVL.

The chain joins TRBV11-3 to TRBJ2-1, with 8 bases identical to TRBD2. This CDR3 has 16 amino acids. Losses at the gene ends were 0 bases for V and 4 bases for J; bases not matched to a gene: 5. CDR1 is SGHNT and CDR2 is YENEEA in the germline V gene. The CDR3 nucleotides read TGTGCCAGCAGCTTAGAAGGGACTAGTCCTTACAATGAGCAGTTCTTC. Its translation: CASSLEGTSPYNEQFF.

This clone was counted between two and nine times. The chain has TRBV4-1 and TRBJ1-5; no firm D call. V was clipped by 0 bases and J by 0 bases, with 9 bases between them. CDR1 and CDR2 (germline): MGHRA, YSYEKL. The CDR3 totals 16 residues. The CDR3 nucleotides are TGCGCCAGCAGCCAAGATCGACCGGATAGCAATCAGCCCCAGCATTTT. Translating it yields CASSQDRPDSNQPQHF.

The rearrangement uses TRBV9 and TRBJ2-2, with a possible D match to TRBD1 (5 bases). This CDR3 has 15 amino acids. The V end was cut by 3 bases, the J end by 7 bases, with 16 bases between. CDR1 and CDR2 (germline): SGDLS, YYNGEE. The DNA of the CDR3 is TGTGCCAGCAGCGCCGAAGCTTCAGGGCTCGGGGAGCTGTTTTTT. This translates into CASSAEASGLGELFF.

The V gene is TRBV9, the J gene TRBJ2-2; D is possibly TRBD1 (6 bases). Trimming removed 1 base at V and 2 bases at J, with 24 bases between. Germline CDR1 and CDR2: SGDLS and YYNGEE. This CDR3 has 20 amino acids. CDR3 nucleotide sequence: TGTGCCAGCAGCGTAAATCCGGGACAATTTTTTAGGGGAAACACCGGGGAGCTGTTTTTT. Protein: CASSVNPGQFFRGNTGELFF.

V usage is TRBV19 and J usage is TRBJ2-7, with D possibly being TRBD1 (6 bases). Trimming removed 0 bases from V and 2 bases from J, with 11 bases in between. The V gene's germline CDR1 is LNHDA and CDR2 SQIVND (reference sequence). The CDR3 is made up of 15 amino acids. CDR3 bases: TGTGCCAGTAGTATAGACCCCAGGGGAGCCTACGAGCAGTACTTC. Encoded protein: CASSIDPRGAYEQYF.

In DNA, the CDR3 is TGTGCCTGGAGCCCTGACGGCTCTCTCGAGCAGTACTTC. Protein sequence: CAWSPDGSLEQYF. The rearrangement uses TRBV30 and TRBJ2-7; no reliable D call. V was shortened by 3 bases and J by 6 bases, with 15 bases between the two germline ends. This CDR3 contains 13 residues. The germline V gene has CDR1 GTSNPN and CDR2 SVGIG (reference sequence).

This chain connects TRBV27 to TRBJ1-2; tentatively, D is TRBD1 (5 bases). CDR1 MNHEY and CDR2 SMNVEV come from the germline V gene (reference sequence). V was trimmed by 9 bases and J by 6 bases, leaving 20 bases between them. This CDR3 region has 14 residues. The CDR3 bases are TGTGCCAGTAAACCCCCTGTGGCAGGGCATGGCTACACCTTC. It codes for CASKPPVAGHGYTF.

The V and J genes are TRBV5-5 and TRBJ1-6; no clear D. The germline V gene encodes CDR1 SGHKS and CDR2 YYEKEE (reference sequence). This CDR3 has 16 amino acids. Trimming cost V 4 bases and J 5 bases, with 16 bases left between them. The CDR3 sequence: CASSRTLNKNNSPLHF. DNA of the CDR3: TGTGCCAGCAGCCGCACCCTAAATAAAAATAATTCACCCCTCCACTTT. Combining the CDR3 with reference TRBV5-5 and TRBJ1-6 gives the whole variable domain DAGVTQSPTHLIKTRGQQVTLRCSPISGHKSVSWYQQVLGQGPQFIFQYYEKEERGRGNFPDRFSARQFPNYSSELNVNALLLGDSALYLCASSRTLNKNNSPLHFGNGTRLTVT.

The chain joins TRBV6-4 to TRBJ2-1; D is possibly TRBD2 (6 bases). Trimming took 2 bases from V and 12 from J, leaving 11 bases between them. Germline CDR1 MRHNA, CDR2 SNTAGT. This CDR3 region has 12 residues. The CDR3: CASSDGREVQFF. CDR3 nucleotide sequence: TGTGCCAGCAGTGACGGCAGGGAGGTGCAGTTCTTC.

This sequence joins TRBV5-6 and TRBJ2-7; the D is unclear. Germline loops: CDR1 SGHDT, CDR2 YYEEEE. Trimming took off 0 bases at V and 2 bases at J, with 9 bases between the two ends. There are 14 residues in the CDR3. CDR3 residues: CASSLDARTYEQYF. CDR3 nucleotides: TGTGCCAGCAGCTTGGATGCACGGACCTACGAGCAGTACTTC.

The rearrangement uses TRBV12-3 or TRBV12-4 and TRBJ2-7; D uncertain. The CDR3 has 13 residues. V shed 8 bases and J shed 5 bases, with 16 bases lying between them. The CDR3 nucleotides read TGTGCCAGCCGCGGAATCCCCAAGAACGAGCAGTACTTC. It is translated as CASRGIPKNEQYF.

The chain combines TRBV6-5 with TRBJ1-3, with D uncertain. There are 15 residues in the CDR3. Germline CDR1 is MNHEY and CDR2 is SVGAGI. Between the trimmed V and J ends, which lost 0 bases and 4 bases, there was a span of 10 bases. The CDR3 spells CASSYSTRPGNTIYF. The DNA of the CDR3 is TGTGCCAGCAGTTACTCGACCAGACCGGGAAACACCATATATTTT.